These 25 T cell receptor beta chains were all obtained from the same sample, sequenced in a study of Ad26.COV2.S vaccination and SARS-CoV-2 variants. The method was immunoSEQ multiplex PCR; TCRdb's version includes in-frame clones alone and lacks a portion of them. This table holds roughly 400,000 clones, approximately 91% found once. Treatment denoted: some 20 received Ad26.COV2.S at low or high dose, single or two shots; 5 received placebo; per-sample allocation not given. Sampling was done on day 63 after the first vaccine or placebo injection. The sample was peripheral blood, taken in a trial of Ad26.COV2.S vaccine versus placebo. The receptor set was obtained from a person aged 18-65 years who received the Ad26.COV2.S COVID-19 vaccine or a placebo.

The chain uses TRBV28 and TRBJ1-4; D is possibly TRBD1 (5 bases). Looked up from germline, CDR1 is MDHEN and CDR2 is SYDVKM. CDR3 length: 15 residues. V gave up 3 bases and J gave up 6 bases, with 14 bases separating them. The CDR3 loop is CASSFPGRPYEKLFF. CDR3 DNA sequence: TGTGCCAGCAGTTTTCCGGGGCGGCCCTATGAAAAACTGTTTTTT.

This chain uses TRBV9 with TRBJ1-1; no clear D gene. Germline V gene lookup returns CDR1 SGDLS and CDR2 YYNGEE. V was shortened by 0 bases and J by 3 bases, with 6 bases between the two germline ends. The CDR3 loop spans 13 amino acids. CDR3 loop: CASSVGVDTEAFF. For the CDR3, the DNA is TGTGCCAGCAGCGTAGGGGTGGACACTGAAGCTTTCTTT.

V and J are TRBV6-1 and TRBJ1-1; D is possibly TRBD1 (6 bases). Deletions cut 0 bases from V and 0 bases from J, with 8 bases between. The germline CDR1 and CDR2 sequences are MNHNS and SASEGT. The length of the CDR3 is 15 residues. The CDR3 here is CASSEARGLNTEAFF. The CDR3 nucleotides are TGTGCCAGCAGTGAAGCGCGGGGGCTGAACACTGAAGCTTTCTTT.

V gene TRBV4-2 combines with J gene TRBJ2-7; TRBD1 matches at 10 bases. The CDR3 is 15 residues long. The V segment lost 1 base and the J segment 0 bases; nucleotides outside the gene matches: 0. Germline lookup yields CDR1 LGHNA and CDR2 YNFKEQ. The CDR3 DNA reads TGTGCCAGCAGCCAAGGGACAGGGGGCTCCTACGAGCAGTACTTC. As protein: CASSQGTGGSYEQYF.

In its sample, this clone was seen once. The V call is TRBV5-6, the J call TRBJ2-7; TRBD1 is a possible D gene (6 bases). The CDR3 length is 14 residues. CDR1 is SGHDT and CDR2 is YYEEEE in the germline V gene. V lost 4 bases to trimming and J lost 3 bases, with 14 bases between them. CDR3 region: CASSVGQILYEQYF. CDR3 sequence (DNA): TGTGCCAGCAGCGTCGGACAGATTCTCTACGAGCAGTACTTC.

This chain joins TRBV3-1 (or the pseudogene TRBV3-2) and TRBJ2-3, with 11 bases that match TRBD2. Trimming cost V 4 bases and J 1 base; bases outside gene matches: 7. Germline lookup yields CDR1 LGHDT and CDR2 YNNKEL (reference sequence). This CDR3 is built from 17 residues. CDR3 sequence (DNA): TGTGCCAGCAGCCCAGGGCCGGGACTAGCGGGCACAGATACGCAGTATTTT. It specifies CASSPGPGLAGTDTQYF.

V gene TRBV30 combines with J gene TRBJ2-7; possibly TRBD1 for D (6 bases). The V gene lost 2 bases and the J gene lost 1 base, with 9 bases spanning the gap. CDR1 is GTSNPN and CDR2 is SVGIG in the germline V gene (reference sequence). CDR3 size: 13 residues. CDR3 DNA sequence: TGTGCCTGGAGTTTAGGGACATCCTACGAGCAGTACTTC. Translating it yields CAWSLGTSYEQYF.

The chain links TRBV2 to TRBJ2-2; 11 nucleotides line up with TRBD1. Germline CDR1 and CDR2: SNHLY and FYNNEI. This CDR3 has 15 residues. Trimming cost V 6 bases and J 4 bases; bases outside gene matches: 4. CDR3 loop: CASRPGTGGTGELFF. Written as DNA, the CDR3 is TGTGCCAGCAGGCCCGGGACAGGGGGCACCGGGGAGCTGTTTTTT. Together with reference TRBV2 and TRBJ2-2, the CDR3 gives the full variable domain: EPEVTQTPSHQVTQMGQEVILRCVPISNHLYFYWYRQILGQKVEFLVSFYNNEISEKSEIFDDQFSVERPDGSNFTLKIRSTKLEDSAMYFCASRPGTGGTGELFFGEGSRLTVL.

For the CDR3, the DNA is TGTGCCTTATCCGGACAGGGAAGTGTCTATGGCTACACCTTC. This codes for CALSGQGSVYGYTF. V is TRBV30 and J is TRBJ1-2, with 8 bases matching TRBD1. V shed 7 bases and J 4 bases; nucleotides not matched to a gene: 11. CDR1 and CDR2 from the germline V gene are GTSNPN and SVGIG (reference sequence). The CDR3 length is 14 residues.

The chain recombines TRBV19 with TRBJ2-1; D is possibly TRBD1 (6 bases). CDR1 and CDR2 from the germline V gene are LNHDA and SQIVND (reference sequence). The CDR3 length is 12 residues. The V end lost 1 base, the J end lost 11 bases, and 9 bases lay between the germline ends. Here the CDR3 DNA reads TGTGCCAGTAGTATAGGGGGGACACAGCAGTTCTTC. Translating gives CASSIGGTQQFF.

The genes are TRBV7-6 and TRBJ2-2, with a possible D match to TRBD2 (6 bases). The CDR3 sequence is 15 residues long. Germline CDR1 SGHVS, CDR2 FNYEAQ. Trimming removed 1 base from V and 2 bases from J, with 8 bases in between. The CDR3 coding sequence is TGTGCCAGCAGCTTAGTGGCGGGAAACACCGGGGAGCTGTTTTTT. Translating gives CASSLVAGNTGELFF.

The V call is TRBV3-1 (or the pseudogene TRBV3-2), the J call TRBJ1-2; a weak D match, TRBD1 (6 bases). The germline gives CDR1 LGHDT, CDR2 YNNKEL (reference sequence). The CDR3 consists of 12 residues. V was shortened by 2 bases and J by 6 bases, with 7 bases between the two germline ends. The CDR3 protein is CASSQSGDGYTF. Written as DNA, the CDR3 is TGTGCCAGCAGCCAATCAGGGGATGGCTACACCTTC.

The genes are TRBV7-3 and TRBJ2-3; perhaps TRBD2 as D (5 bases). V gave up 1 base and J gave up 4 bases, with 12 bases separating them. The CDR3 sequence is 15 residues long. Germline CDR1 SGHTA, CDR2 FQGTGA. The CDR3 loop is CASSLSGSGPDTQYF. The CDR3 coding sequence is TGTGCCAGCAGCTTAAGTGGGAGTGGCCCAGATACGCAGTATTTT.

The CDR3 region is CASSPLVGGELFF. The CDR3 DNA follows: TGTGCCAGCAGTCCTCTAGTAGGCGGGGAGCTGTTTTTT. The chain carries TRBV28 and TRBJ2-2; D is undetermined. The CDR3 runs 13 residues. Germline loops: CDR1 MDHEN, CDR2 SYDVKM. Trimming left V 5 bases short and J 7 bases short, with 11 bases between. The entire variable domain, with the rest obtained from reference TRBV28 and TRBJ2-2, is as follows: DVKVTQSSRYLVKRTGEKVFLECVQDMDHENMFWYRQDPGLGLRLIYFSYDVKMKEKGDIPEGYSVSREKKERFSLILESASTNQTSMYLCASSPLVGGELFFGEGSRLTVL.

V is TRBV7-2 and J is TRBJ2-3, with D hard to call. Trimming took 5 bases from V and 6 from J, leaving 9 bases between them. CDR3 length equals 12 residues. Germline CDR1 and CDR2: SGHTA and FQGNSA. The CDR3, as DNA: TGTGCCAGCAGCGAAAACGGGGATACGCAGTATTTT. Its protein is CASSENGDTQYF.

A few counts support this clone. The chain uses TRBV4-2 and TRBJ2-1; a possible D gene is TRBD2 (5 bases). The germline V and J ends were trimmed by 0 bases and 4 bases, with 13 bases remaining between them. CDR3 length: 16 amino acids. Germline CDR1 and CDR2: LGHNA and YNFKEQ. CDR3 DNA sequence: TGTGCCAGCAGCCAAGATATAAGGGAGCTGTACAATGAGCAGTTCTTC. Translating it yields CASSQDIRELYNEQFF.

V usage is TRBV10-1 and J usage is TRBJ2-3; 11 nucleotides align to TRBD1. Germline trimming cut 8 bases from V and 3 bases from J; bases unmatched to any gene: 7. CDR3 length equals 15 residues. CDR1 is WNHNN, CDR2 SYGVQD, per germline (reference sequence). The CDR3 is CASSEGQGDTDTQYF. As DNA, the CDR3 is TGCGCCAGCTCTGAGGGACAGGGGGATACAGATACGCAGTATTTT.

V and J are TRBV27 and TRBJ2-3; D not resolved. The CDR3 extends over 18 amino acids. The V gene's germline CDR1 is MNHEY and CDR2 SMNVEV (reference sequence). Trimming took off 5 bases at V and 0 bases at J, with 21 bases between the two ends. CDR3 sequence: CASSLRYVLTPSTDTQYF. CDR3 nucleotide sequence: TGTGCCAGCAGTCTCCGTTACGTCCTGACTCCTAGCACAGATACGCAGTATTTT.

The chain has TRBV5-1 and TRBJ2-5; no clear D gene. Germline-derived CDR1 and CDR2 are SGHRS and YFSETQ. The CDR3 contains 13 residues. Trimming stripped 0 bases from V and 4 bases from J, with 7 bases between. CDR3 region: CASSLDSVETQYF. The CDR3 nucleotides are TGCGCCAGCAGCTTGGACTCTGTAGAGACCCAGTACTTC.

This clone has only a few counts. The chain recombines TRBV19 with TRBJ2-3, with 7 positions matching TRBD2. The germline V gene has CDR1 LNHDA and CDR2 SQIVND (reference sequence). CDR3 length: 14 amino acids. V lost 6 bases to trimming and J lost 5 bases; unmatched junction nucleotides: 8. The CDR3 spells CASRSGRSGDTQYF. CDR3 nucleotide sequence: TGTGCCAGTAGGTCCGGGAGGAGTGGAGATACGCAGTATTTT. The full variable domain, rest sourced from reference TRBV19 and TRBJ2-3, is DGGITQSPKYLFRKEGQNVTLSCEQNLNHDAMYWYRQDPGQGLRLIYYSQIVNDFQKGDIAEGYSVSREKKESFPLTVTSAQKNPTAFYLCASRSGRSGDTQYFGPGTRLTVL.

The chain recombines TRBV28 with TRBJ2-5, with D possibly matching TRBD2 (5 bases). The V gene lost 1 base and the J gene lost 5 bases, with 17 bases spanning the gap. Germline V gene sequence: CDR1 MDHEN, CDR2 SYDVKM. The CDR3 has 16 amino acids. CDR3 bases: TGTGCCAGCAGTTTATTCGAGGGTTCCCTCTCGGAGACCCAGTACTTC. This codes for CASSLFEGSLSETQYF.

The chain combines TRBV5-1 with TRBJ2-7; weak D call: TRBD2 (7 bases). The germline CDR1 and CDR2 sequences are SGHRS and YFSETQ. The CDR3 length is 13 residues. The V gene lost 4 bases and the J gene lost 7 bases, with 15 bases spanning the gap. The CDR3 is CASSKAGAGEQYF. The DNA for the CDR3 is TGCGCCAGCAGCAAGGCGGGGGCGGGGGAGCAGTACTTC.

This clone came up a few times. The V call is TRBV6-2 or TRBV6-3, the J call TRBJ1-5; D unresolved. Trimming stripped 6 bases from V and 7 bases from J, with 22 bases between. This CDR3 comprises 16 residues. Germline V gives CDR1 MNHEY, CDR2 SVGEGT. CDR3 DNA: TGTGCCAGCAGCCCACCGGGATCTGGGGTCTGGCAGCCCCAGCATTTT. Its translation: CASSPPGSGVWQPQHF.

The chain employs TRBV20-1 and TRBJ1-2; perhaps TRBD1 as D (6 bases). The CDR3 loop spans 17 amino acids. Per germline, CDR1 DFQATT and CDR2 SNEGSKA (reference sequence). V was cut by 3 bases and J by 5 bases, with 25 bases left in between. CDR3 in amino acids: CSASPQKQGSMGYGYTF. The CDR3 nucleotides read TGCAGTGCTAGTCCCCAAAAACAGGGATCGATGGGATATGGCTACACCTTC.

CDR3 residues: CASSPFIGRANNEQFF. The CDR3 DNA reads TGTGCCAGCTCACCATTCATCGGGAGGGCTAACAATGAGCAGTTCTTC. The chain joins TRBV18 to TRBJ2-1; 8 bases line up with TRBD2. Germline loops: CDR1 KGHSH, CDR2 LQKENI. V dropped 2 bases and J dropped 5; count of bases not matched to a gene: 8. CDR3 length: 16 amino acids. The full variable domain, completed using reference TRBV18 and TRBJ2-1, is NAGVMQNPRHLVRRRGQEARLRCSPMKGHSHVYWYRQLPEEGLKFMVYLQKENIIDESGMPKERFSAEFPKEGPSILRIQQVVRGDSAAYFCASSPFIGRANNEQFFGPGTRLTVL.